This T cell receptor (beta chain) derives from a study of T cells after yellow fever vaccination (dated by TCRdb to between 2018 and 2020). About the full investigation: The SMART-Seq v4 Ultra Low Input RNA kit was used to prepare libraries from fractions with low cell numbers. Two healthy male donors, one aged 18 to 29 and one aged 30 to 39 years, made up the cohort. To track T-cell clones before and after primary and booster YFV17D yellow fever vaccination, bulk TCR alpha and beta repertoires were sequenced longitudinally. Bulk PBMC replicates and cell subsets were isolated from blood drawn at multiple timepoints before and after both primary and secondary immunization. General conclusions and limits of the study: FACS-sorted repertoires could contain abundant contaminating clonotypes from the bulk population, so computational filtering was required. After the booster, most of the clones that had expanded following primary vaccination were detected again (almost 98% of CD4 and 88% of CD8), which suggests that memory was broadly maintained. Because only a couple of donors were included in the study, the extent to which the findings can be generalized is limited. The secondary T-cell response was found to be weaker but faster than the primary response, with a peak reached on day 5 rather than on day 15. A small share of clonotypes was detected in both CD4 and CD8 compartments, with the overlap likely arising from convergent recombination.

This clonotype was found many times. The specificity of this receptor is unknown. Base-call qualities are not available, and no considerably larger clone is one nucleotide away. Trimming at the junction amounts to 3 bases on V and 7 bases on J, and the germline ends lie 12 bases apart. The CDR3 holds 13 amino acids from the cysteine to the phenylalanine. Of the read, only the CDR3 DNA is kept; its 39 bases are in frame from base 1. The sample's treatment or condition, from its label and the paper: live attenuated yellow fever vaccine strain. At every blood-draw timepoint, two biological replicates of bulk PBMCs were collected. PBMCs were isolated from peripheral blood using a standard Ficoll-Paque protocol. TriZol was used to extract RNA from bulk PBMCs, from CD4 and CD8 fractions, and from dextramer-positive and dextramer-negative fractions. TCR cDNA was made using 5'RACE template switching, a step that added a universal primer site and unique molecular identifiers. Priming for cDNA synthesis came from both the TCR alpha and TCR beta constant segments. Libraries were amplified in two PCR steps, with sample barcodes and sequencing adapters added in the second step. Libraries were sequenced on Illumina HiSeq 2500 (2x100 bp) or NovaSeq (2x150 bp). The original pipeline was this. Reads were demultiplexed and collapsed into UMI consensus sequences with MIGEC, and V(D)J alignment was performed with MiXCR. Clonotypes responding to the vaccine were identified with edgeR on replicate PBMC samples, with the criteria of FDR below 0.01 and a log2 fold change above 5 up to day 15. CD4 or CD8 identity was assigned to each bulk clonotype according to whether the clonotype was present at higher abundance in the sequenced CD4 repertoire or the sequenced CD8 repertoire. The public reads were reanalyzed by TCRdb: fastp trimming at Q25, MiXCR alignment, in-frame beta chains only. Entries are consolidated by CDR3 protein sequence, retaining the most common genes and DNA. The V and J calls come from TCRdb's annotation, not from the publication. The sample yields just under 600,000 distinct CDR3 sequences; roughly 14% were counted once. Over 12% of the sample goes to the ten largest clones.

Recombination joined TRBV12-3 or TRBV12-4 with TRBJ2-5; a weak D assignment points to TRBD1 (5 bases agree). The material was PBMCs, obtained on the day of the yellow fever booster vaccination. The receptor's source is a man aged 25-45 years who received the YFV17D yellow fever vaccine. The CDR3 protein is CASSFGSQGTQYF. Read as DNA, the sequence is TGTGCCAGCAGTTTTGGGTCTCAGGGGACCCAGTACTTC.